This T cell receptor (beta chain) was captured by sequencing in a study of T cell responses to AZD1222 COVID-19 vaccine. Study-level findings and limits: Donors were largely white British and mainly female; clonal diversity was possibly underestimated.

Assay: immunoSEQ multiplex PCR; the TCRdb copy retains only in-frame clones and omits some. The table lists about 170,000 clones, roughly 89% of them singletons. As regards this clone: Its antigen remains unidentified.

The specimen was peripheral blood, collected on day 0 of AZD1222 vaccination. This TCR derives from an adult in good health.

CDR3 loop: CASTDISIQGKGQETQYF. Written as DNA, the CDR3 is TGTGCCAGCACTGACATATCCATACAGGGAAAGGGCCAAGAGACCCAGTACTTC. The gene calls are TRBV2 and TRBJ2-5; TRBD1 is a possible D gene (6 bases). CDR1 SNHLY and CDR2 FYNNEI come from the germline V gene. This CDR3 is 18 amino acids long. Trimming took off 7 bases at V and 1 base at J, with 25 bases between the two ends.